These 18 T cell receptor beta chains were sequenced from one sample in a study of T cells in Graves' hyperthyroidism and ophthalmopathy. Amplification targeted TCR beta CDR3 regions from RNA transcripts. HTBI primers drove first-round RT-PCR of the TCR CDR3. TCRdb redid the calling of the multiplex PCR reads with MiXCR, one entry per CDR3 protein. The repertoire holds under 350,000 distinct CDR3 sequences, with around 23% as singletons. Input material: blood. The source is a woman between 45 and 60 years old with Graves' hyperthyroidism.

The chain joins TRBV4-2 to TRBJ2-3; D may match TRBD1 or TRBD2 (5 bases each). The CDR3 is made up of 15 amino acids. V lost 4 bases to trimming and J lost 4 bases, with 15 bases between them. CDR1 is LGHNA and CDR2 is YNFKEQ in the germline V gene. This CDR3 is CASSRGTPGADTQYF. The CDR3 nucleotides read TGTGCCAGCAGCCGGGGGACCCCCGGAGCAGATACGCAGTATTTT.

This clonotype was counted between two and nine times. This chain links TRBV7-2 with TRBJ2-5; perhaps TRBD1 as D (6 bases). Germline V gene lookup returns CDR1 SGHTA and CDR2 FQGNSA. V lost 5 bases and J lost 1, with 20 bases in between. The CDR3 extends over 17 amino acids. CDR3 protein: CASSPHVVGGAQETQYF. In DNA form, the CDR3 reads TGTGCCAGCAGCCCCCACGTCGTAGGGGGAGCCCAAGAGACCCAGTACTTC.

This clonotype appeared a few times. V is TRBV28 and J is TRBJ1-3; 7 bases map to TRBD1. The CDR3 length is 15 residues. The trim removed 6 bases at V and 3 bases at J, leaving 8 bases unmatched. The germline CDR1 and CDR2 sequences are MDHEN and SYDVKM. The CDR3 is CASSPSTGFGNTIYF. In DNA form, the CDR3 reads TGTGCCAGCAGCCCGTCGACAGGGTTTGGAAACACCATATATTTT.

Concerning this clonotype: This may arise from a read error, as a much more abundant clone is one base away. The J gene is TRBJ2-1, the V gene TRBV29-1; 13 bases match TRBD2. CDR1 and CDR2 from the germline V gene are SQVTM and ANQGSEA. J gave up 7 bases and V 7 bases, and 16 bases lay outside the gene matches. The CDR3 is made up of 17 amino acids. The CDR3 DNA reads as TGCAGCGCTGATAGACCCACCGGGACTAGCGGGAAGAATGAGCAGTTCTTC. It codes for CSADRPTGTSGKNEQFF.

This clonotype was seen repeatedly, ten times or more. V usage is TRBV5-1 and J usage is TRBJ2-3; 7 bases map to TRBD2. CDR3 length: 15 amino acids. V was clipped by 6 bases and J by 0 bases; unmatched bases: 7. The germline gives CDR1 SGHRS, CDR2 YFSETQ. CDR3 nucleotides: TGCGCCAGCAACCCGGGAGGTACTAGCACAGATACGCAGTATTTT. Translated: CASNPGGTSTDTQYF.

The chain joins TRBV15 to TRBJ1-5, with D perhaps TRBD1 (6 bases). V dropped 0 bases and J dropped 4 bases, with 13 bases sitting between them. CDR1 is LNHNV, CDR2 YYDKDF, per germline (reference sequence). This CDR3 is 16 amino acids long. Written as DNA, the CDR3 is TGTGCCACCAGCAGAGACGGCAGGGGAGCAAATCAGCCCCAGCATTTT. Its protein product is CATSRDGRGANQPQHF.

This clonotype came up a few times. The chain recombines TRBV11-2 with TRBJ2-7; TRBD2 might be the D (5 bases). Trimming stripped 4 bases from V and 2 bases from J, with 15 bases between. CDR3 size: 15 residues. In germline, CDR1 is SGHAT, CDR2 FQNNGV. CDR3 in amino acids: CASSSFEGSAYEQYF. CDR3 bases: TGTGCCAGCAGCTCCTTTGAGGGTTCGGCCTACGAGCAGTACTTC.

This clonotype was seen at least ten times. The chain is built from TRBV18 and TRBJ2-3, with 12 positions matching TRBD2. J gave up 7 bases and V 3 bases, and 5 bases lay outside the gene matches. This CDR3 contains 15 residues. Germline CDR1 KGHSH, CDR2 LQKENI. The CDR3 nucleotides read TGTGCCAGCTCACCGACTAGCGGGAGTGGAAATACGCAGTATTTT. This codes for CASSPTSGSGNTQYF.

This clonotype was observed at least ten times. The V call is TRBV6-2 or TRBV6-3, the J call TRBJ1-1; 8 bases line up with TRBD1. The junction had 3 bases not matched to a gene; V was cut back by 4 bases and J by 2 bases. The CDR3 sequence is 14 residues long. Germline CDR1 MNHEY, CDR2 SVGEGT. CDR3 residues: CASSFDRGNTEAFF. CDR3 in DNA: TGTGCCAGCAGTTTTGACAGGGGAAACACTGAAGCTTTCTTT.

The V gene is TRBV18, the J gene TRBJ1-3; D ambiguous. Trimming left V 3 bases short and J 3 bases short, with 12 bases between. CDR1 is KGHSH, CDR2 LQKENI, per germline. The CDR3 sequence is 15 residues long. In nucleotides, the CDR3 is TGTGCCAGCTCACCCCGGATAGCCCTTGGAAACACCATATATTTT. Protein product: CASSPRIALGNTIYF. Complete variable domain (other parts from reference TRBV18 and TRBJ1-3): NAGVMQNPRHLVRRRGQEARLRCSPMKGHSHVYWYRQLPEEGLKFMVYLQKENIIDESGMPKERFSAEFPKEGPSILRIQQVVRGDSAAYFCASSPRIALGNTIYFGEGSWLTVV.

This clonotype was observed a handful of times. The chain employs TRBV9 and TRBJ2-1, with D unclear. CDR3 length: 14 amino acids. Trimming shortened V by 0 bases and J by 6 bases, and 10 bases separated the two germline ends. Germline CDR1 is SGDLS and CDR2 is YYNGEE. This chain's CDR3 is CASSVVGNPNEQFF. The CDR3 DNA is TGTGCCAGCAGCGTAGTAGGAAATCCCAATGAGCAGTTCTTC.

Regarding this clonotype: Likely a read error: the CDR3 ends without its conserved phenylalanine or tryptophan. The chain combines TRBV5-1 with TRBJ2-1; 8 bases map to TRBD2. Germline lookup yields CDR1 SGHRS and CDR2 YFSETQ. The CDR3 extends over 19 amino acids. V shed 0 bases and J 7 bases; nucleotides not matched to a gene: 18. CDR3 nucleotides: TGCGCCAGCAGCTTGGTGCTAACGGGGGGGCGTTCCCCCTCAAATGAGCAGTTCCTC. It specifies CASSLVLTGGRSPSNEQFL.

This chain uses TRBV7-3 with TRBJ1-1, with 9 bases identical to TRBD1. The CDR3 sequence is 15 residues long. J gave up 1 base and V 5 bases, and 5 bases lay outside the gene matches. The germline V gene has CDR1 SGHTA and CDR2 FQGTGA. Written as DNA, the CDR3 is TGTGCCAGCAGCGCCAGACAGGGGGGGAACACTGAAGCTTTCTTT. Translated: CASSARQGGNTEAFF. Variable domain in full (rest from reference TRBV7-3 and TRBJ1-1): GAGVSQTPSNKVTEKGKYVELRCDPISGHTALYWYRQSLGQGPEFLIYFQGTGAADDSGLPNDRFFAVRPEGSVSTLKIQRTERGDSAVYLCASSARQGGNTEAFFGQGTRLTVV.

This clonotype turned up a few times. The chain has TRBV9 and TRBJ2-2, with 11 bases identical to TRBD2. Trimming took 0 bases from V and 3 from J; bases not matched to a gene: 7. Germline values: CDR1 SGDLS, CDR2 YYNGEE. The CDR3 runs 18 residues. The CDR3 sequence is CASSVGWGLAEDTGELFF. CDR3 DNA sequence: TGTGCCAGCAGCGTAGGTTGGGGACTAGCGGAGGACACCGGGGAGCTGTTTTTT.

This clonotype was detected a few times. The CDR3 loop is CASSLGPSGSETQYF. The CDR3 DNA reads TGTGCCAGCAGCTTAGGGCCTAGCGGGAGTGAGACCCAGTACTTC. V usage is TRBV11-2 and J usage is TRBJ2-5; 10 positions match TRBD2. Germline V gene data show CDR1 as SGHAT and CDR2 as FQNNGV. The length of the CDR3 is 15 residues. The J segment lost 5 bases and the V segment lost 1 base, leaving 4 bases of the junction unmatched.

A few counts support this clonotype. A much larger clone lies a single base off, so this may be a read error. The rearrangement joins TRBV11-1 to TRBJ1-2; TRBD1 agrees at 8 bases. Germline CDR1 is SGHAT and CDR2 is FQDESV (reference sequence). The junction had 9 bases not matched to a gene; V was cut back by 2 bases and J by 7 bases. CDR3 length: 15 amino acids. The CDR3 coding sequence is TGTGCCAGCAGCTTAAGGACAGGGATCGAGTGTGGCTACACCTTC. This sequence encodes CASSLRTGIECGYTF.

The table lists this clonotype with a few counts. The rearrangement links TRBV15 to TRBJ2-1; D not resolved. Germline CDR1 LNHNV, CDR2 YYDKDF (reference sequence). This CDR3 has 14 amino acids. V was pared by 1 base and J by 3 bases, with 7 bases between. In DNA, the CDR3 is TGTGCCACCAGCAGAGCTTCCATCTACAATGAGCAGTTCTTC. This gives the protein CATSRASIYNEQFF.

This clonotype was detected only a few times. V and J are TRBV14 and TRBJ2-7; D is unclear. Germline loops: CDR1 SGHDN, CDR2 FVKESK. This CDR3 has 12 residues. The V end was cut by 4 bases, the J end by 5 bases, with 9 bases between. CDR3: CASSRPGDEQYF. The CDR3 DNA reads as TGTGCCAGCAGCCGCCCGGGCGACGAGCAGTACTTC.